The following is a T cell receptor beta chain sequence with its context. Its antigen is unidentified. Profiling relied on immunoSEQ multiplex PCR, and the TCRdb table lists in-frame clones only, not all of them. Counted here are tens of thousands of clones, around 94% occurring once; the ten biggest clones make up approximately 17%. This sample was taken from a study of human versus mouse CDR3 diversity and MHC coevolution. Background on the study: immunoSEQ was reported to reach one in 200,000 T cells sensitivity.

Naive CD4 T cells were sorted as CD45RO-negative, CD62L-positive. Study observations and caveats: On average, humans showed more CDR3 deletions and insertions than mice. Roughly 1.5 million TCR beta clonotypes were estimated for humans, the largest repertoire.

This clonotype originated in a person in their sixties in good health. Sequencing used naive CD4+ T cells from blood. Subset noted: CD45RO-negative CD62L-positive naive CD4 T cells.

For the CDR3, the DNA is TGTGCCAGCAGCTTTGGGGGGGGGCTTGGAAACACCATATATTTT. This gives the protein CASSFGGGLGNTIYF. V usage is TRBV5-4 and J usage is TRBJ1-3; D may be TRBD1 (6 bases). Germline CDR1 is SGHNT and CDR2 is YYREEE (reference sequence). Trimming left V 2 bases short and J 3 bases short, with 12 bases between. The CDR3 contains 15 residues. The full variable domain, its missing parts supplied by reference TRBV5-4 and TRBJ1-3, is ETGVTQSPTHLIKTRGQQVTLRCSSQSGHNTVSWYQQALGQGPQFIFQYYREEENGRGNFPPRFSGLQFPNYSSELNVNALELDDSALYLCASSFGGGLGNTIYFGEGSWLTVV.